The 17 T cell receptor beta chains in this list originate from one sample, sequenced in a study of long-term antiretroviral therapy in people with HIV. Run at survey level, the immunoSEQ assay was version v3.0. Measured with immunoSEQ multiplex PCR; TCRdb has only the in-frame clones, and not every one. The sample comprises around 40,000 clones, about 86% of which are singletons, and around 4.2% rests with the top ten. The sequenced sample was unsorted PBMCs, obtained just before starting antiretroviral therapy. These receptors were collected from a woman younger than 30 with HIV.

The V gene is TRBV4-1, the J gene TRBJ1-2; 7 nucleotides align to TRBD1. Germline lookup yields CDR1 MGHRA and CDR2 YSYEKL. This CDR3 spans 13 amino acids. The J segment lost 4 bases and the V segment lost 3 bases, leaving 2 bases of the junction unmatched. CDR3 bases: TGCGCCAGCAGCCACGGGACAGCCTATGGCTACACCTTC. It translates to CASSHGTAYGYTF.

The chain employs TRBV27 and TRBJ2-1; 13 nucleotides line up with TRBD2. Trimming removed 2 bases from V and 4 bases from J; junction bases left unmatched: 2. The CDR3 is 16 amino acids. Germline values: CDR1 MNHEY, CDR2 SMNVEV (reference sequence). The CDR3 is CASSLRGLAGYNEQFF. CDR3 bases: TGTGCCAGCAGTTTAAGGGGACTAGCGGGGTACAATGAGCAGTTCTTC.

This clone occurred a few times. V usage is TRBV7-2 and J usage is TRBJ2-7; TRBD2 agrees at 8 bases. The germline V gene has CDR1 SGHTA and CDR2 FQGNSA. The CDR3 spans 15 residues. V gave up 5 bases and J gave up 3 bases; unmatched junction bases: 9. The CDR3 DNA reads TGTGCCAGCAGCCCCCGAGCGGGAGCCTACTACGAGCAGTACTTC. This codes for CASSPRAGAYYEQYF.

This chain uses TRBV10-1 with TRBJ1-2, with D possibly TRBD1 on 6 matching bases. Germline V gene sequence: CDR1 WNHNN, CDR2 SYGVQD (reference sequence). Trimming removed 0 bases from V and 13 bases from J, with 15 bases in between. The CDR3 length is 13 residues. Here the CDR3 DNA reads TGCGCCAGCAGTGAGTCGAAGGGGGACAAGTCCACCTTC. Protein sequence: CASSESKGDKSTF.

This rearrangement joins TRBV10-3 to TRBJ1-1; TRBD1 aligns across 11 bases. The trim removed 4 bases at V and 1 base at J, leaving 2 bases unmatched. Germline loops: CDR1 ENHRY, CDR2 SYGVKD. The length of the CDR3 is 15 residues. The CDR3 loop reads CAISGGTGGNTEAFF. The CDR3 DNA follows: TGTGCCATCAGTGGTGGGACAGGGGGGAACACTGAAGCTTTCTTT.

This clone was observed a single time. This chain joins TRBV5-1 and TRBJ1-2; a possible D gene is TRBD1 (5 bases). The CDR3 covers 16 residues. Trimming cost V 0 bases and J 2 bases, with 14 bases left between them. CDR1 and CDR2 from the germline V gene are SGHRS and YFSETQ. The CDR3 DNA reads TGCGCCAGCAGCTTGGGTGCCGGGGCGCGAAACTATGGCTACACCTTC. Its translation: CASSLGAGARNYGYTF.

The chain recombines TRBV18 with TRBJ2-7, with 9 bases identical to TRBD1. The length of the CDR3 is 15 residues. Germline values: CDR1 KGHSH, CDR2 LQKENI. The V and J ends lost 3 bases and 3 bases, in that order; junction bases with no gene match: 6. In DNA, the CDR3 is TGTGCCAGCTCACCTTGGACAGGGGAAGTCTACGAGCAGTACTTC. Protein sequence: CASSPWTGEVYEQYF.

The chain is built from TRBV15 and TRBJ1-5, with 7 bases identical to TRBD1. CDR1 is LNHNV, CDR2 YYDKDF, per germline (reference sequence). The CDR3 consists of 16 residues. J lost 0 bases, V lost 4 bases, and 6 bases had no gene match. CDR3 nucleotide sequence: TGTGCCACCAGCACCCCAGGGACAGCTAGCAATCAGCCCCAGCATTTT. Translating it yields CATSTPGTASNQPQHF.

V is TRBV4-3 and J is TRBJ2-5; no definite D call. CDR3 length: 14 residues. CDR1 LGHNA and CDR2 YSLEER come from the germline V gene. The ends were cut back, 0 bases at V and 2 bases at J, with 7 bases in the middle. The CDR3 bases are TGCGCCAGCAGCCAAGATCGTACGCAAGAGACCCAGTACTTC. Its protein is CASSQDRTQETQYF.

This clone was seen a few times. V gene TRBV10-1 combines with J gene TRBJ1-5, with D perhaps TRBD1 (6 bases). The CDR3 sequence is 15 residues long. Between the trimmed V and J ends, which lost 6 bases and 3 bases, there was a span of 15 bases. Per germline, CDR1 WNHNN and CDR2 SYGVQD (reference sequence). The CDR3 coding sequence is TGCGCCAGCAGCCATGACAGGTTCGACAATCAGCCCCAGCATTTT. It translates to CASSHDRFDNQPQHF.

The table lists this clone with a few counts. This chain links TRBV4-2 with TRBJ1-3; possibly TRBD1 for D (5 bases). This CDR3 has 21 residues. Germline loops: CDR1 LGHNA, CDR2 YNFKEQ. V was cut by 0 bases and J by 0 bases, with 24 bases left in between. The CDR3 bases are TGTGCCAGCAGCCAAGAAATGAATCGGAGGGGACTCCTAAGCTCTGGAAACACCATATATTTT. Translating it yields CASSQEMNRRGLLSSGNTIYF.

Only one count was recorded for this clone. V and J are TRBV11-2 and TRBJ2-7; either TRBD1 or TRBD2 may fit D (5 bases each). Germline V gene sequence: CDR1 SGHAT, CDR2 FQNNGV. The CDR3 spans 14 residues. V lost 4 bases to trimming and J lost 6 bases, with 16 bases between them. CDR3 region: CASSYYRDLFEQYF. The CDR3 nucleotides are TGTGCCAGCAGCTATTACCGGGACCTCTTCGAGCAGTACTTC. Full variable domain (missing parts from reference TRBV11-2 and TRBJ2-7): EAGVAQSPRYKIIEKRQSVAFWCNPISGHATLYWYQQILGQGPKLLIQFQNNGVVDDSQLPKDRFSAERLKGVDSTLKIQPAKLEDSAVYLCASSYYRDLFEQYFGPGTRLTVT.

The CDR3 is CASSGLAGIYEQYF. CDR3 nucleotides: TGTGCCAGCAGTGGCCTAGCGGGAATCTACGAGCAGTACTTC. This sequence joins TRBV2 and TRBJ2-7, with 9 bases aligning to TRBD2. Germline CDR1 and CDR2: SNHLY and FYNNEI. Trimming cost V 4 bases and J 3 bases; bases outside gene matches: 4. There are 14 residues in the CDR3.

The rearrangement joins TRBV6-5 to TRBJ1-1; 8 bases match TRBD1. The CDR3 length is 15 residues. Losses at the gene ends were 7 bases for V and 2 bases for J; bases not matched to a gene: 9. Germline loops: CDR1 MNHEY, CDR2 SVGAGI. CDR3 region: CASKLTGALNTEAFF. CDR3 DNA: TGTGCCAGCAAACTGACAGGGGCGCTAAACACTGAAGCTTTCTTT.

As to this clone: The CDR3 ends on some other residue instead of the conserved phenylalanine or tryptophan, so this is likely a read error. The DNA is left out, because the CDR3 cannot be placed on it with certainty; the CDR3 is given as TCRdb lists it. This chain uses TRBV9 with TRBJ2-2; TRBD1 was called by the table and not checked on the DNA. A total of 8 residues make up the CDR3, ends included. CDR1 and CDR2 from the germline V gene are SGDLS and YYNGEE. The chain's CDR3 is CATHRVRV.

V usage is TRBV9 and J usage is TRBJ2-3; 13 bases line up with TRBD2. The V gene end was trimmed by 8 bases and the J gene end by 5 bases; junction bases not matched to a gene: 8. CDR3 size: 15 residues. Germline V lookup: CDR1 SGDLS, CDR2 YYNGEE. The DNA for the CDR3 is TGTGCCAGTAACGGACTAGCGGGAGCCGGAGATACGCAGTATTTT. The encoded protein is CASNGLAGAGDTQYF.

V gene TRBV7-9 combines with J gene TRBJ2-1; 8 bases map to TRBD1. CDR1 is SEHNR and CDR2 is FQNEAQ in the germline V gene (reference sequence). V lost 2 bases to trimming and J lost 8 bases; unmatched junction nucleotides: 8. The CDR3 is made up of 15 amino acids. The CDR3, as DNA: TGTGCCAGCAGCTTACCGGACAGGGCCGTCGATGAGCAGTTCTTC. As protein: CASSLPDRAVDEQFF.